This T cell receptor beta chain emerged from a study of T cell repertoires in cytomegalovirus infection. This clonotype occurred many times. What it recognizes is unknown. The V end was cut by 5 bases, the J end by 8 bases, with 21 bases between. Germline CDR1 SEHNR, CDR2 FQNEAQ (reference sequence). CDR3 length: 15 residues. Using its own MiXCR run on the reads, TCRdb lists one record per CDR3 protein. The sample holds some 350,000 distinct CDR3 sequences; 34% are singletons and the top ten take roughly 13%. The chain is built from TRBV7-9 and TRBJ1-2; D unresolved. Sequences were derived from cultured PBMCs, sampled from culture after CMV antigen stimulation. The source is a human donor in good health (CMV status not recorded). Some clones in this sample may be carry-over from other donors' samples. The CDR3 nucleotides are TGTGCCAGCAGCCTCTACCTGAGGGATAGTTTGGGCTACACCTTC. Translated: CASSLYLRDSLGYTF.